This T cell receptor (beta chain) was obtained from a study of cytomegalovirus exposure and HLA in healthy donors. Study results and caveats: Compared with the roughly 700-donor mean, an Asian-associated ancestry cluster reportedly had fewer N-insertions, according to a later analysis. Cytomegalovirus-associated TCR beta chains were listed, numbering roughly 150.

While unrecorded immune exposures were likely, the donors were nominally healthy when sampled. Germline V gene lookup returns CDR1 SEHNR and CDR2 FQNEAQ (reference sequence). V lost 5 bases and J lost 4, with 14 bases in between. This CDR3 region has 14 residues. Notes on this clone: Its antigen is unknown.

60 Vbeta and 13 Jbeta primers were used in PCR. The repertoire was sequenced with immunoSEQ multiplex PCR; TCRdb's copy has only in-frame clones and lacks some. The sample carries 90,000 to 150,000 clones, over 60% recorded once. The source material was PBMCs. The chain has TRBV7-9 and TRBJ1-1, with D hard to call. The clonotype comes from a woman in her forties in good health and CMV-seropositive. The chain's CDR3 is CASSQIGVSTEAFF. CDR3 sequence (DNA): TGTGCCAGCAGCCAAATCGGTGTGAGCACTGAAGCTTTCTTT.